The T cell receptor (beta chain) under discussion was sequenced for a study of T cell responses to AZD1222 COVID-19 vaccine. Notes on the study in general: At study baseline, merely over 5 AZD1222 recipients were seropositive. Spike-specific TCR breadth and depth both grew after two AZD1222 doses.

Assay used: immunoSEQ multiplex PCR; TCRdb lists only in-frame clones, some missing. This table has about 100,000 clones, 80% to 90% appearing once. Concerning this clone itself: Its antigen remains unidentified.

The clonotype originates from an adult who received the AZD1222 COVID-19 vaccine. The specimen comprised peripheral blood, sampled 28 days after the second AZD1222 dose.

This chain's CDR3 is CATRTGFYNEQFF. As DNA, the CDR3 is TGTGCCACCCGGACAGGGTTTTACAATGAGCAGTTCTTC. The chain has TRBV6-4 and TRBJ2-1; 8 positions match TRBD1. The germline gives CDR1 MRHNA, CDR2 SNTAGT. The CDR3 sequence is 13 residues long. The ends lost 10 bases at V and 4 bases at J; junction bases unmatched: 6.